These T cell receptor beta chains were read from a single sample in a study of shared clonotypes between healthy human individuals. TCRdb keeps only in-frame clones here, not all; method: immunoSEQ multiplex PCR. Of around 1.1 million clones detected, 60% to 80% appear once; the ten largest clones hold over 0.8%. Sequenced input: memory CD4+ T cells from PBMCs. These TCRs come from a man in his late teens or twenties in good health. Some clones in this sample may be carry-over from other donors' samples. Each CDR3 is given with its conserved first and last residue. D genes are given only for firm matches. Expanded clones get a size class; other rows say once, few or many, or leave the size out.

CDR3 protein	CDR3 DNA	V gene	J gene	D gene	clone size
CSVERTSGSAAGDTQYF	TGCAGCGTTGAGAGGACTAGCGGGAGCGCGGCAGGGGATACGCAGTATTTT	TRBV29-1	TRBJ2-3	TRBD2	NA
CSVSQGSSYNSPLHF	TGCAGCGTGTCACAGGGGAGCTCCTATAATTCACCCCTCCACTTT	TRBV29-1	TRBJ1-6	TRBD1	NA
CASSLVGILGAGELFF	TGTGCCAGCAGCTTGGTAGGGATCTTGGGCGCCGGGGAGCTGTTTTTT	TRBV5-6	TRBJ2-2	NA	NA
CASTASGRYEQYF	TGCGCCAGCACGGCTAGCGGTCGCTACGAGCAGTACTTC	TRBV10-2	TRBJ2-7	TRBD2	NA
CASREDRVNYGYTF	TGTGCCAGCAGGGAAGACAGGGTTAACTATGGCTACACCTTC	TRBV2	TRBJ1-2	TRBD1	NA
CASSLWASEKLFF	TGTGCCAGCAGTTTATGGGCGAGTGAAAAACTGTTTTTT	TRBV27	TRBJ1-4	NA	NA
CASSAGQGPEKLFF	TGCGCCAGCAGCGCGGGACAGGGCCCTGAAAAACTGTTTTTT	TRBV5-1	TRBJ1-4	TRBD1	NA
CASSLDPGARGNTIYF	TGTGCCAGCAGCCTTGATCCAGGGGCAAGGGGAAACACCATATATTTT	TRBV5-4	TRBJ1-3	NA	NA
CASRTSGDNEQFF	TGTGCCAGCCGGACTAGCGGCGACAATGAGCAGTTCTTC	TRBV6-6	TRBJ2-1	TRBD2	NA
CASSLGQGLYEQYF	TGTGCCAGCAGTTTGGGGCAGGGGCTCTACGAGCAGTACTTC	TRBV28	TRBJ2-7	NA	NA
CASRGQGAVNEQFF	TGTGCCAGCAGGGGACAGGGGGCCGTGAATGAGCAGTTCTTC	TRBV6-6	TRBJ2-1	TRBD1	NA
CASSPLAFSRSYEQYF	TGTGCCAGCAGCCCCCTGGCCTTCTCGCGCTCCTACGAGCAGTACTTC	TRBV13	TRBJ2-7	NA	few
CASSQVPPRGGHNEQFF	TGTGCCAGCAGCCAAGTTCCCCCCCGGGGGGGGCACAATGAGCAGTTCTTC	TRBV4-2	TRBJ2-1	TRBD2	NA
CASSWRGAVEETQYF	TGCGCCAGCAGCTGGAGGGGGGCTGTGGAAGAGACCCAGTACTTC	TRBV5-1	TRBJ2-5	NA	NA
CASQQKPTGANF	TGTGCCTCTCAACAGAAACCCACCGGGGCCAACTTC	TRBV28	TRBJ2-7	NA	NA
CASSSGPVFDEQFF	TGTGCCAGCAGCTCCGGACCAGTGTTCGATGAGCAGTTCTTC	TRBV9	TRBJ2-1	NA	many
CASSHGTGGPYEQYF	TGCGCCAGCAGCCATGGGACAGGCGGACCCTACGAGCAGTACTTC	TRBV5-1	TRBJ2-7	TRBD1	NA
CASRLQGVDGELFF	TGCGCCAGCAGATTACAGGGAGTTGACGGGGAGCTGTTTTTT	TRBV5-1	TRBJ2-2	NA	NA
CSVEVGTANEKLFF	TGCAGCGTTGAGGTCGGGACAGCTAATGAAAAACTGTTTTTT	TRBV29-1	TRBJ1-4	TRBD1	NA
CASSLVGRAYEQYF	TGTGCCAGCAGTTTAGTCGGCCGTGCCTACGAGCAGTACTTC	TRBV28	TRBJ2-7	NA	NA
CGTSEGLSQPQHF	TGTGGGACCTCAGAAGGACTTAGTCAGCCCCAGCATTTT	TRBV19	TRBJ1-5	NA	few
CASSFTQGANEKLFF	TGTGCCAGCAGCTTCACACAGGGTGCTAATGAAAAACTGTTTTTT	TRBV7-3	TRBJ1-4	NA	NA
CASARTRYNEQFF	TGTGCCAGCGCCAGGACCCGGTACAATGAGCAGTTCTTC	TRBV27	TRBJ2-1	NA	NA
CASRGGWRNTEAFF	TGTGCCAGCCGAGGAGGGTGGAGGAACACTGAAGCTTTCTTT	TRBV2	TRBJ1-1	NA	few
CASRDKGGFSYEQYF	TGTGCCAGCAGGGACAAGGGGGGTTTCTCCTACGAGCAGTACTTC	TRBV2	TRBJ2-7	NA	NA
CASSEGSYEQYF	TGTGCCAGCAGCGAGGGATCCTACGAGCAGTACTTC	TRBV28	TRBJ2-7	NA	NA
CASSFVTGGQPQHF	TGCGCCAGCAGCTTCGTAACCGGGGGACAGCCCCAGCATTTT	TRBV5-1	TRBJ1-5	NA	NA
CASEDSSKTQYF	TGTGCCAGCGAGGACTCCTCGAAGACCCAGTACTTC	TRBV6-5	TRBJ2-5	NA	few
CASSLSQGARNTEAFF	TGTGCCAGCAGCTTGTCCCAGGGGGCGAGGAACACTGAAGCTTTCTTT	TRBV7-2	TRBJ1-1	TRBD1	NA
CASSPSASSYEQYF	TGTGCCAGCTCTCCTAGCGCTAGCTCCTACGAGCAGTACTTC	TRBV7-2	TRBJ2-7	NA	NA
CASSTPTGTGSIYEQYF	TGTGCCAGCAGTACCCCCACCGGGACTGGCTCCATCTACGAGCAGTACTTC	TRBV27	TRBJ2-7	NA	NA
CASSKGTEKNIQYF	TGTGCCAGTAGTAAGGGGACGGAAAAAAACATTCAGTACTTC	TRBV19	TRBJ2-4	NA	few
CASSPQGSPYEQYF	TGTGCCAGCAGTCCTCAGGGATCTCCCTACGAGCAGTACTTC	TRBV2	TRBJ2-7	NA	NA
CASSLRTGGNTIYF	TGTGCCAGCAGCTTAAGGACAGGAGGAAACACCATATATTTT	TRBV7-2	TRBJ1-3	TRBD1	once
CASSLGGGSYEQYF	TGTGCCAGCAGTTTGGGCGGGGGATCCTACGAGCAGTACTTC	TRBV28	TRBJ2-7	TRBD2	NA
CASSEYQGPLAFF	TGTGCCAGCAGTGAATATCAGGGCCCCCTAGCGTTCTTC	TRBV6-1	TRBJ2-1	NA	once
CASSATGRNTEAFF	TGTGCCAGTAGTGCAACCGGGAGGAACACTGAAGCTTTCTTT	TRBV19	TRBJ1-1	NA	NA
CASTPETSGPYEQYF	TGTGCCAGCACCCCGGAGACTAGCGGCCCCTACGAGCAGTACTTC	TRBV2	TRBJ2-7	TRBD2	NA
CASSYSRAVYEQYF	TGTGCCAGCAGTTACTCACGCGCGGTGTACGAGCAGTACTTC	TRBV6-5	TRBJ2-7	NA	NA
CATSRERGGAEQYF	TGTGCCACCAGCAGAGAGCGAGGAGGGGCCGAGCAGTACTTC	TRBV15	TRBJ2-7	NA	NA
CASSTQARGQETQYF	TGTGCCAGCAGCACGCAGGCAAGGGGACAAGAGACCCAGTACTTC	TRBV28	TRBJ2-5	NA	NA
CASSGWTGESDIQYF	TGTGCCAGCAGTGGATGGACAGGGGAGTCGGACATTCAGTACTTC	TRBV6-1	TRBJ2-4	TRBD1	NA
CASSSHRDSGELFF	TGTGCCAGCAGCTCCCACCGCGATAGCGGGGAGCTGTTTTTT	TRBV11-3	TRBJ2-2	NA	NA
CASSPGQTQYF	TGTGCCAGCAGCCCAGGACAGACCCAGTACTTC	TRBV7-6	TRBJ2-5	NA	NA
CASSLAGRENYNEQFF	TGTGCCAGCAGCTTAGCAGGGAGGGAGAACTACAATGAGCAGTTCTTC	TRBV7-2	TRBJ2-1	TRBD2	NA
CASSFLSSVNYGYTF	TGTGCCAGCAGTTTCTTGTCCAGTGTTAACTATGGCTACACCTTC	TRBV28	TRBJ1-2	NA	NA
CASSLAKETQYF	TGTGCCAGCAGCTTGGCCAAGGAGACCCAGTACTTC	TRBV7-9	TRBJ2-5	NA	NA
CASSLDRQQFF	TGCGCCAGCAGCCTGGACAGGCAGCAGTTCTTC	TRBV10-1	TRBJ2-1	TRBD1	NA
CAISERDEQYF	TGTGCCATCAGTGAGAGGGACGAGCAGTACTTC	TRBV10-3	TRBJ2-7	NA	NA
CASSEADGPDTQYF	TGTGCCAGCAGTGAAGCGGACGGTCCAGATACGCAGTATTTT	TRBV6-1	TRBJ2-3	NA	few
CATSRDSSGSYEQYF	TGTGCCACCAGCAGAGATTCTAGCGGGAGCTACGAGCAGTACTTC	TRBV15	TRBJ2-7	TRBD2	NA